A selection of T cell receptor beta chains follows, all from one sample in a study of regulatory T cells in long-lasting Graves disease. MiXCR, run by TCRdb on the multiplex PCR reads, gives a single entry per CDR3 protein. The sample shows 350,000 to 400,000 distinct CDR3 sequences, roughly 15% of them seen only once. These data were also filed under a second study, of T cells in Graves' hyperthyroidism and ophthalmopathy.

The sequencing here drew on peripheral blood mononuclear cells (PBMCs), taken at new diagnosis, from a patient treated with antithyroid drugs. Receptor source: a woman younger than 30 with Graves disease. The CDR3 runs from the conserved cysteine through the conserved F or W.

V	J	CDR3
TRBV5-1	TRBJ2-5	CASSLVHSRQETQYF
TRBV6-2/TRBV6-3	TRBJ1-2	CASSYSGRLEANYGYTF
TRBV11-3	TRBJ1-1	CASGFKANTEAFF
TRBV2	TRBJ2-7	CASRRTQGYEQYF
TRBV5-4	TRBJ2-5	CASSSRSMGETQYF
TRBV30	TRBJ1-1	CAWSVGGRRDQAFF
TRBV6-1	TRBJ2-5	CASTLGTSLPGTQYF
TRBV2	TRBJ2-2	CASSKTGQGTGELFF
TRBV6-5	TRBJ2-2	CASSWPGPMNTGELFF
TRBV2	TRBJ1-1	CASRRRDTMNTEAFF
TRBV7-9	TRBJ1-4	CASSKPSQGANEKLFF
TRBV27	TRBJ2-5	CASSPQNLAEQTQYF
TRBV20-1	TRBJ2-1	CSARVPKYNEQFF
TRBV20-1	TRBJ1-4	CSARVSYWDNEKLFF
TRBV12-3/TRBV12-4	TRBJ1-5	CASSLGGGYQPQHF
TRBV27	TRBJ2-2	CASRLGLAVTGELFF
TRBV7-8	TRBJ2-1	CASSDYPEGRSQFF
TRBV5-1	TRBJ2-3	CASSLSARSDTDTQYF
TRBV29-1	TRBJ1-1	CSVEDREGWTEAFF
TRBV2	TRBJ1-2	CASSQPTQGNYGYTF
TRBV11-2	TRBJ2-1	CASSQGGLAGTGEQFF
TRBV5-4	TRBJ2-1	CASSGGTENEQFF
TRBV5-1	TRBJ1-1	CASSLVGTGGLNTEAFF
TRBV9	TRBJ2-7	CASNLGGGPDEQYF
TRBV5-6	TRBJ1-1	CASSTPLGGNTEAFF
TRBV2	TRBJ2-2	CASRQGALIGELFF
TRBV7-9	TRBJ2-1	CASSLVVGSSGSSPEQFF
TRBV10-1	TRBJ2-7	CASSGTATSEQYF
TRBV12-3/TRBV12-4	TRBJ1-6	CASSVQGHNSPLHF
TRBV7-9	TRBJ1-4	CASSLRKEKLFF